This record looks at one T cell receptor (beta chain) sequence and its context. Its specificity is not known. This sample also contains other DNA sequences that code for the same CDR3. The assay was immunoSEQ multiplex PCR, and TCRdb's table has in-frame clones only and misses some. This table has roughly 76,000 clones, about 90% appearing once. These data originate in a study of lymphopenia after photon versus proton radiotherapy. Study conclusions and caveats: Better survival with proton therapy was suggested as possible, not demonstrated. A bigger post-nadir fall in TCR diversity correlated inversely with survival time in deceased patients. Post-nadir diversity loss with photons came from oligoclonal expansion, particularly CD8+ Temra cells. Photon-treated patients lost naive T cells and TCR diversity; proton-treated stayed stable.

Sequences were derived from peripheral blood, sampled from a patient treated with photon-based radiotherapy. The sequence was obtained from a woman in her thirties or forties with cholangiocarcinoma.

The CDR3 DNA reads as TGTGCCTGGAGTGTACTGGGACAGGGGAACACTGAAGCTTTCTTT. Residues: CAWSVLGQGNTEAFF. The V and J genes are TRBV30 and TRBJ1-1; 9 bases are a match to TRBD1. The CDR3 has 15 residues. V trimming: 0 bases; J trimming: 1 base; junction bases outside the gene matches: 3. In germline, CDR1 is GTSNPN, CDR2 SVGIG (reference sequence).